This T cell receptor (beta chain) was sequenced in a study of shared clonotypes between healthy human individuals. The overall study: The plates for each donor numbered three CD4 naive, three CD4 memory, two CD8 naive and one CD8 memory. Study-level findings and limits: When naive CD4 clonotypes were compared across a few donors, about 4.8% were shared. A generally larger estimated richness was seen in naive subsets than in memory subsets.

Sequencing used immunoSEQ multiplex PCR; TCRdb keeps in-frame clones, though not all of them. The sample holds about 1.1 million clones, around three quarters seen once. Researchers partitioned CD4+ cells into CD45RA+ naive and CD45RA-negative memory subsets. With respect to this clone: Its antigen is still unknown.

This CDR3 spans 11 amino acids. CDR1 and CDR2 from the germline V gene are SQVTM and ANQGSEA. V lost 4 bases to trimming and J lost 6 bases, with 9 bases between them. The sample comprised memory CD4+ T cells from PBMCs. The subset denotes: CD45RA-negative fraction. The chain is built from TRBV29-1 and TRBJ1-2; D remains unclear. The TCR comes from a man aged 18 to 29 in good health. Some clones in this sample may be carry-over from other donors' samples. In nucleotides, the CDR3 is TGCAGCGTTGGGCTCTCGAATGGCTACACCTTC. Translated, it gives CSVGLSNGYTF.